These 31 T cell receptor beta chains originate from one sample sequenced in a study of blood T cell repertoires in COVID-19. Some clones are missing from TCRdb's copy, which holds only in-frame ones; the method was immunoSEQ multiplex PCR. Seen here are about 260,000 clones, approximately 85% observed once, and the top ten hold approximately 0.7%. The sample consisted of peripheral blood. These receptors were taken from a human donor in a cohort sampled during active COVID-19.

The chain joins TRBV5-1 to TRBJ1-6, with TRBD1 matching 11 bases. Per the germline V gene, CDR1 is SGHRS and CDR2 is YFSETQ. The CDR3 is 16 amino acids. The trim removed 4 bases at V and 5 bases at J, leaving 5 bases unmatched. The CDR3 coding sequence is TGCGCCAGCAGCCCTACGGGACAGGGGGATAATTCACCCCTCCACTTT. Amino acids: CASSPTGQGDNSPLHF.

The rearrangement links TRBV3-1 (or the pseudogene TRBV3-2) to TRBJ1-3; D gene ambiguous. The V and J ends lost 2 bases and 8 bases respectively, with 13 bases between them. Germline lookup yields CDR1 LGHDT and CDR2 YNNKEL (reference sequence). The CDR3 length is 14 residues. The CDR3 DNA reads TGTGCCAGCAGCCAAATGCTGCGGGGAGACACCATATATTTT. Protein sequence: CASSQMLRGDTIYF.

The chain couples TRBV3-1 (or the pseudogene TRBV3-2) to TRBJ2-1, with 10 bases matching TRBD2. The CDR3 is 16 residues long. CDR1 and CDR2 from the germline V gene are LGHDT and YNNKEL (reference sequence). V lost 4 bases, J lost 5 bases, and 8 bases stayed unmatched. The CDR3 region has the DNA TGTGCCAGCAGCCCCTATGGGACTAGCGCGAACAATGAGCAGTTCTTC. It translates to CASSPYGTSANNEQFF.

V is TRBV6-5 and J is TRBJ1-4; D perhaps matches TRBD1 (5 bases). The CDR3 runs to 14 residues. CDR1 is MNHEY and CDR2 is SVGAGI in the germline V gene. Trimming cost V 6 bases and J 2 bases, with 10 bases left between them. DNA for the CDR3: TGTGCCAGCAGATTAGGGGTGACTAATGAAAAACTGTTTTTT. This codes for CASRLGVTNEKLFF.

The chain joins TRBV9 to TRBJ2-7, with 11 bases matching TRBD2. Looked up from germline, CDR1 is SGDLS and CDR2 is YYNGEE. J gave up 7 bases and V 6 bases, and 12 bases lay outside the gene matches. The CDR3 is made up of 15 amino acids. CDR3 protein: CASNPTGLADKEQYF. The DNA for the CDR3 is TGTGCCAGCAATCCCACGGGACTAGCGGATAAAGAGCAGTACTTC.

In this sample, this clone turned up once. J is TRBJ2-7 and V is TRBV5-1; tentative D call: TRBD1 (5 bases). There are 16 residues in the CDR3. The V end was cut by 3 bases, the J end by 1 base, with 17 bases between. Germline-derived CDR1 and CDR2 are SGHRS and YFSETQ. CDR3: CASSSQTALASYEQYF. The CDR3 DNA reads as TGCGCCAGCAGCTCTCAGACAGCCTTAGCTTCCTACGAGCAGTACTTC. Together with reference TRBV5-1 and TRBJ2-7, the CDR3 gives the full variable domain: KAGVTQTPRYLIKTRGQQVTLSCSPISGHRSVSWYQQTPGQGLQFLFEYFSETQRNKGNFPGRFSGRQFSNSRSEMNVSTLELGDSALYLCASSSQTALASYEQYFGPGTRLTVT.

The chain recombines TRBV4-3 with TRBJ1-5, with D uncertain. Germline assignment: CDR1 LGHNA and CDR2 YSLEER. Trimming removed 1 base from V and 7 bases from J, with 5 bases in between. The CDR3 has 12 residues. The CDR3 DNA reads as TGCGCCAGCAGCCAAGGAGGGCAGCCCCAGCATTTT. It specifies CASSQGGQPQHF.

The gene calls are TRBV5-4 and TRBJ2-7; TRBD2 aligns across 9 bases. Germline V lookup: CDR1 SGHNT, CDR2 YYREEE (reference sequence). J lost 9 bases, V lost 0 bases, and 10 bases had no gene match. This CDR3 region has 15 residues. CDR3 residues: CASSLGLAEPVGQYF. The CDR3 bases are TGTGCCAGCAGCTTGGGACTAGCGGAGCCAGTCGGGCAGTACTTC. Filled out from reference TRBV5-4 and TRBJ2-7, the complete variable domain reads ETGVTQSPTHLIKTRGQQVTLRCSSQSGHNTVSWYQQALGQGPQFIFQYYREEENGRGNFPPRFSGLQFPNYSSELNVNALELDDSALYLCASSLGLAEPVGQYFGPGTRLTVT.

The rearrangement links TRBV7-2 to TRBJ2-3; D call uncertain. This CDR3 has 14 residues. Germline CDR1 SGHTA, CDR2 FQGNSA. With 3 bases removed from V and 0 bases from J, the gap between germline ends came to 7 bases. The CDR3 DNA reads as TGTGCCAGCAGCTTTTCTTTCAGCACAGATACGCAGTATTTT. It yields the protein CASSFSFSTDTQYF.

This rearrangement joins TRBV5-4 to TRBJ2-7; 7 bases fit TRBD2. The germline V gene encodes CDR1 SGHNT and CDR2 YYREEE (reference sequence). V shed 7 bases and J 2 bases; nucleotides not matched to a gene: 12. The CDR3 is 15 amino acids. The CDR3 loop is CASGTGGGSPYEQYF. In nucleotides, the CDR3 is TGTGCCAGCGGGACGGGCGGGGGTAGTCCCTACGAGCAGTACTTC.

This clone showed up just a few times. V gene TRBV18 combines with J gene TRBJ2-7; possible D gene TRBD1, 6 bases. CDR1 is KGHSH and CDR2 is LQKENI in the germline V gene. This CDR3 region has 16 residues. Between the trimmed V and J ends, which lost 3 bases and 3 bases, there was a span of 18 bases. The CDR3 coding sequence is TGTGCCAGCTCACCCGGGACAACCTCTACGGGCTACGAGCAGTACTTC. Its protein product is CASSPGTTSTGYEQYF.

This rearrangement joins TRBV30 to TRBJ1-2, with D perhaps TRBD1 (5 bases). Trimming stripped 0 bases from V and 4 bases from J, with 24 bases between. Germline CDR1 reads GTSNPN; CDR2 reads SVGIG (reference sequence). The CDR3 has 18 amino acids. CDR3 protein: CAWSVWKQGSSLAYGYTF. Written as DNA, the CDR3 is TGTGCCTGGAGTGTTTGGAAGCAGGGATCGAGTTTGGCCTATGGCTACACCTTC.

The chain's CDR3 is CASSLRGWLDSYEQYF. CDR3 coding DNA: TGTGCCAGCAGCTTGAGGGGGTGGCTAGACTCCTACGAGCAGTACTTC. The gene calls are TRBV5-5 and TRBJ2-7; tentative D call: TRBD1 (6 bases). V shed 1 base and J shed 0 bases, with 14 bases lying between them. CDR3 length: 16 residues. Per germline, CDR1 SGHKS and CDR2 YYEKEE (reference sequence). Full variable domain (rest looked up from reference TRBV5-5 and TRBJ2-7): DAGVTQSPTHLIKTRGQQVTLRCSPISGHKSVSWYQQVLGQGPQFIFQYYEKEERGRGNFPDRFSARQFPNYSSELNVNALLLGDSALYLCASSLRGWLDSYEQYFGPGTRLTVT.

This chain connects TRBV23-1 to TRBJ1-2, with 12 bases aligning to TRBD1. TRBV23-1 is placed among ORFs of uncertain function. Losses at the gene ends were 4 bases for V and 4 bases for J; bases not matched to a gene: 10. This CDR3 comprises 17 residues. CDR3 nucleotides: TGCGCCAGCAGTCCTTGCCGGGACAGGGGGCTCCTCTATGGCTACACCTTC. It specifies CASSPCRDRGLLYGYTF.

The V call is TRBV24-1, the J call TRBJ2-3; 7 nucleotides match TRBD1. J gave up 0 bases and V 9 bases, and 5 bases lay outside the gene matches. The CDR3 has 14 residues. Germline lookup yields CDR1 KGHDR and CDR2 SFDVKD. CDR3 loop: CATGQGVSTDTQYF. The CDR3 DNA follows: TGTGCCACCGGCCAGGGGGTGAGCACAGATACGCAGTATTTT.

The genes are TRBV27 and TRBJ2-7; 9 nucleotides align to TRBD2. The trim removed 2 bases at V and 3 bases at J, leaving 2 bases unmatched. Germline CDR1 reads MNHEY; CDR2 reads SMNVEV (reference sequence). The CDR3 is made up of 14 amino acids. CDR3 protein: CASSLAAGGYEQYF. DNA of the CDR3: TGTGCCAGCAGTTTAGCAGCGGGAGGCTACGAGCAGTACTTC.

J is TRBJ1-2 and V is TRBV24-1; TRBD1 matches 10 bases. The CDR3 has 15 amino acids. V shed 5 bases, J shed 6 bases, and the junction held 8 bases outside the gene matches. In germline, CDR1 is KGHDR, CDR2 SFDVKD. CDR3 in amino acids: CATSGTGTGVDGYTF. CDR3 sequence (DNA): TGTGCCACCAGTGGGACCGGGACAGGGGTGGATGGCTACACCTTC.

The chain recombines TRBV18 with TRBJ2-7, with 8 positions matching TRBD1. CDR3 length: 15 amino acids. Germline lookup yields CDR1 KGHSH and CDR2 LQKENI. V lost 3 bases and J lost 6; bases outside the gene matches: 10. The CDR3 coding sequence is TGTGCCAGCTCACCGATCCGGACAGGGCTGGGCGAGCAGTACTTC. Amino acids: CASSPIRTGLGEQYF.

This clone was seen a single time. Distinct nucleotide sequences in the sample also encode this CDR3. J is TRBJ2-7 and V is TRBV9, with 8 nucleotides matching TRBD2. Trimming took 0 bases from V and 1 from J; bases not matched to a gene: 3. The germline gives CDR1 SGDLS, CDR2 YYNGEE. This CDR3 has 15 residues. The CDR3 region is CASSVGRGGSYEQYF. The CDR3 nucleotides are TGTGCCAGCAGCGTAGGTCGGGGGGGATCCTACGAGCAGTACTTC.

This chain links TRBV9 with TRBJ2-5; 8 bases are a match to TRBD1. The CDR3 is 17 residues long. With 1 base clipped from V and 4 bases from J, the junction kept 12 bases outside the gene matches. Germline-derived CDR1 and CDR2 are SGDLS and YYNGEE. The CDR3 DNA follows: TGTGCCAGCAGCGTAAGCACAGGGGGACTTTGGGGAGAGACCCAGTACTTC. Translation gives CASSVSTGGLWGETQYF.

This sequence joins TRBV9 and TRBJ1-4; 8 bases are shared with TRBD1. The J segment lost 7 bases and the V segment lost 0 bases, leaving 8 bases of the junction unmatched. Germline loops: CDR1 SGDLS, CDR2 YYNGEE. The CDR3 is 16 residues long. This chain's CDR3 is CASSVEGSRGREKLFF. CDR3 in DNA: TGTGCCAGCAGCGTAGAAGGAAGCAGGGGGCGTGAAAAACTGTTTTTT.

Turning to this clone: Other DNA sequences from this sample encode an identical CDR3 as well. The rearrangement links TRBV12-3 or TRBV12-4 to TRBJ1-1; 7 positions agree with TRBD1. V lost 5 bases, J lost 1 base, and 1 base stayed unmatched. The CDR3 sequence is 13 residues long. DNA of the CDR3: TGTGCCAGCAGTCGACAGGGGAACACTGAAGCTTTCTTT. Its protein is CASSRQGNTEAFF.

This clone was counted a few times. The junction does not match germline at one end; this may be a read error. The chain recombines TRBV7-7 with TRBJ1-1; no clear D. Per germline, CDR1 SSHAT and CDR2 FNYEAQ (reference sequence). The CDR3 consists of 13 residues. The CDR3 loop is CASSLGSTTEAFF. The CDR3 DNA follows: TGTGCTAGCAGCTTAGGGAGTACGACTGAAGCTTTCTTT.

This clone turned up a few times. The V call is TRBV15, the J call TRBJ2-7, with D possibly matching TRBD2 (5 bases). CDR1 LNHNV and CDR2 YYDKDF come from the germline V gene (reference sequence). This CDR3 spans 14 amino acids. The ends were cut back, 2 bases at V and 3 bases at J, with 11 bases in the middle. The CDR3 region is CATSRYPGGYEQYF. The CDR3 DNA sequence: TGTGCCACCAGCAGATACCCAGGAGGCTACGAGCAGTACTTC.

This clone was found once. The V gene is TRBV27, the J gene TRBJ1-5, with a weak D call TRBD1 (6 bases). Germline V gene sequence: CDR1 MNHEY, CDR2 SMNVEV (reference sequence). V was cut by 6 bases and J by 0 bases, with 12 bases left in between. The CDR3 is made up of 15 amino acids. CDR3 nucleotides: TGTGCCAGCAGCTCGGACAGTTATAGCAATCAGCCCCAGCATTTT. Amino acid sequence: CASSSDSYSNQPQHF.

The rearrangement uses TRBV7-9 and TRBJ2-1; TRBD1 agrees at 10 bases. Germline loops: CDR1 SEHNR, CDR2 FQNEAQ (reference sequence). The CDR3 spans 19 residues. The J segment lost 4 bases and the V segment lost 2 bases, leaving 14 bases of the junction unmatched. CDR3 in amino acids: CASSLRTGGTFMSYNEQFF. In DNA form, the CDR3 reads TGTGCCAGCAGCTTAAGGACAGGGGGTACCTTCATGAGTTACAATGAGCAGTTCTTC. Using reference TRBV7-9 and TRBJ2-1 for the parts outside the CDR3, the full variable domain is DTGVSQNPRHKITKRGQNVTFRCDPISEHNRLYWYRQTLGQGPEFLTYFQNEAQLEKSRLLSDRFSAERPKGSFSTLEIQRTEQGDSAMYLCASSLRTGGTFMSYNEQFFGPGTRLTVL.

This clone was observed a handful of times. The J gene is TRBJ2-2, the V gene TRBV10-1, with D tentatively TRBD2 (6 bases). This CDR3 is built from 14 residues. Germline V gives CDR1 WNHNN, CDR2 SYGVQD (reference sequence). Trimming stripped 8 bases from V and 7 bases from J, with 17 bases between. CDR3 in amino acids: CASSTIVGGGELFF. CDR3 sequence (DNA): TGCGCCAGCTCAACCATTGTGGGAGGCGGGGAGCTGTTTTTT.

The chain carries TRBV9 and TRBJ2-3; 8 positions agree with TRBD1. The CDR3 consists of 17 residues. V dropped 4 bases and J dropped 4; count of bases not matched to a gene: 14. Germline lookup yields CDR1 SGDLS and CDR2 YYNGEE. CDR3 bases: TGTGCCAGCAGCCCAACAGGGGGTGGCCTGCTGGCAGATACGCAGTATTTT. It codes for CASSPTGGGLLADTQYF.

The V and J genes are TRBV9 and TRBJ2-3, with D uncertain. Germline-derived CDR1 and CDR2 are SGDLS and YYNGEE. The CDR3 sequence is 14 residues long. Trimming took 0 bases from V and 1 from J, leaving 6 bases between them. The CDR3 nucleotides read TGTGCCAGCAGCGTAGAGCCGGGCACAGATACGCAGTATTTT. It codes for CASSVEPGTDTQYF.

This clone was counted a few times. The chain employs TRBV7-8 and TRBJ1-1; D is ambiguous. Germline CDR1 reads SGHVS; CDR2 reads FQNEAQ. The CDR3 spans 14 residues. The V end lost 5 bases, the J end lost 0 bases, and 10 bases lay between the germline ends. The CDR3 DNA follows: TGTGCCAGCAGCCTTAGCGGGATGAACACTGAAGCTTTCTTT. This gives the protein CASSLSGMNTEAFF.

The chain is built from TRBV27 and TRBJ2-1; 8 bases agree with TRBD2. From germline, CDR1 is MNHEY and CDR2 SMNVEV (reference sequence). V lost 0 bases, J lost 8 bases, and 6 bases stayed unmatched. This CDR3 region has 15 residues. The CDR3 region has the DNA TGTGCCAGCAGTTTATCGGCAGCGGGGGAGGATGAGCAGTTCTTC. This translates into CASSLSAAGEDEQFF.